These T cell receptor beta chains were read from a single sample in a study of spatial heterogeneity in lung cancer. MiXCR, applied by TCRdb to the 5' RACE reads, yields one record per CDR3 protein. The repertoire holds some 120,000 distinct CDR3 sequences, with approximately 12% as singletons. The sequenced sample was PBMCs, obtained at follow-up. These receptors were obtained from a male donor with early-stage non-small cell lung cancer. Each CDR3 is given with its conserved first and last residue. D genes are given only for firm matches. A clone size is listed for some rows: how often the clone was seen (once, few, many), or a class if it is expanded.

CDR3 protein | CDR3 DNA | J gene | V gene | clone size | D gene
CASNRGASTDTQYF | TGTGCCAGCAACCGGGGGGCTAGCACAGATACGCAGTATTTT | TRBJ2-3 | TRBV7-3 | . | .
CASTTGEAQPQHF | TGTGCCAGCACCACAGGGGAAGCTCAGCCCCAGCATTTT | TRBJ1-5 | TRBV12-3/TRBV12-4 | many | TRBD1
CASSVLNSRGTDTQYF | TGTGCCAGCAGCGTCCTCAACTCGCGGGGTACAGATACGCAGTATTTT | TRBJ2-3 | TRBV9 | . | .
CASSQTGTIGNQPQHF | TGTGCCAGCAGCCAAACAGGGACCATTGGCAATCAGCCCCAGCATTTT | TRBJ1-5 | TRBV28 | few | .
CAWSRTNYGYTF | TGTGCCTGGAGTAGGACTAACTATGGCTACACCTTC | TRBJ1-2 | TRBV30 | . | .
CASSDLLRPSNQPQHF | TGTGCCAGTAGCGACCTTTTACGACCTAGCAATCAGCCCCAGCATTTT | TRBJ1-5 | TRBV19 | many | .
CASSDLPGQVGVGAFF | TGTGCCAGCAGCGACTTACCGGGACAGGTTGGGGTTGGAGCTTTCTTT | TRBJ1-1 | TRBV7-3 | . | TRBD1
CASSENRGFGAEAFF | TGTGCCAGCAGCGAAAACAGGGGATTTGGAGCTGAAGCTTTCTTT | TRBJ1-1 | TRBV27 | few | TRBD1
CASSLALNNSPLHF | TGTGCCAGCAGCTTAGCGCTCAATAATTCACCCCTCCACTTT | TRBJ1-6 | TRBV7-6 | many | .
CASSLRDRVEQYF | TGTGCCAGCAGCCTCCGGGACAGGGTCGAGCAGTACTTC | TRBJ2-7 | TRBV5-4 | . | TRBD1
CASSGSNYGYTF | TGTGCCAGCAGTGGCTCGAACTATGGCTACACCTTC | TRBJ1-2 | TRBV2 | . | .
CAISELAGTYNEQFF | TGTGCCATCAGTGAGCTAGCGGGGACCTACAATGAGCAGTTCTTC | TRBJ2-1 | TRBV10-3 | many | TRBD2
CSVDTKRRGRNTEAFF | TGCAGCGTTGACACAAAAAGACGGGGTAGGAACACTGAAGCTTTCTTT | TRBJ1-1 | TRBV29-1 | many | .
CSARGYRAYNEQFF | TGCAGTGCTAGAGGCTACAGAGCCTACAATGAGCAGTTCTTC | TRBJ2-1 | TRBV20-1 | many | .
CASSEYTPGQGFNEQFF | TGCGCCAGCAGTGAGTATACTCCGGGACAGGGATTTAATGAGCAGTTCTTC | TRBJ2-1 | TRBV4-1 | . | TRBD1
CASSLVGAGGYTF | TGTGCCAGCAGCTTAGTCGGGGCGGGTGGCTACACCTTC | TRBJ1-2 | TRBV7-2 | . | .
CASYRFGWRLGNTIYF | TGTGCCAGCTATAGGTTTGGTTGGAGGCTGGGAAACACCATATATTTT | TRBJ1-3 | TRBV28 | few | .
CASILGGPDTQYF | TGTGCCAGCATCCTCGGAGGACCAGATACGCAGTATTTT | TRBJ2-3 | TRBV2 | many | .
CSVAQGTEAFF | TGCAGCGTTGCCCAGGGCACTGAAGCTTTCTTT | TRBJ1-1 | TRBV29-1 | many | .
CASREIYPSYEQYF | TGTGCCAGCAGAGAAATTTACCCCTCCTACGAGCAGTACTTC | TRBJ2-7 | TRBV6-5 | . | .
CASRLAYEQYF | TGTGCCAGCAGACTAGCTTACGAGCAGTACTTC | TRBJ2-7 | TRBV28 | many | .
CSARGTGGLLNTEAFF | TGCAGTGCTAGGGGGACAGGGGGTTTATTGAACACTGAAGCTTTCTTT | TRBJ1-1 | TRBV20-1 | few | TRBD1
CASSRTGQSYNEQFF | TGTGCCAGCAGCCGTACGGGACAGAGCTACAATGAGCAGTTCTTC | TRBJ2-1 | TRBV7-2 | many | TRBD1
CASGRTSGGYNEQFF | TGTGCCAGCGGCCGGACTAGCGGGGGGTACAATGAGCAGTTCTTC | TRBJ2-1 | TRBV2 | few | TRBD2
CSVERGAGSRGDTQYF | TGCAGCGTTGAACGGGGAGCGGGGAGCAGGGGAGATACGCAGTATTTT | TRBJ2-3 | TRBV29-1 | few | .
CASSYSRRALNTEAFF | TGTGCCAGCAGTTACTCACGCAGGGCTCTGAACACTGAAGCTTTCTTT | TRBJ1-1 | TRBV6-5 | . | .
CASGRLGTLNEQFF | TGCGCCAGCGGGAGACTAGGGACCCTCAATGAGCAGTTCTTC | TRBJ2-1 | TRBV5-1 | few | .
CASVDPTATNEKLFF | TGTGCCAGCGTGGACCCGACGGCAACTAATGAAAAACTGTTTTTT | TRBJ1-4 | TRBV6-1 | few | .
CASGDRFYGYTF | TGCGCCAGCGGGGACAGGTTCTATGGCTACACCTTC | TRBJ1-2 | TRBV5-1 | . | TRBD1
CASRPSGGATDTQYF | TGTGCCAGCAGACCTAGCGGGGGGGCGACAGATACGCAGTATTTT | TRBJ2-3 | TRBV27 | few | TRBD2
CASSWGDKYYEQYF | TGTGCCAGCAGTTGGGGGGACAAGTACTACGAGCAGTACTTC | TRBJ2-7 | TRBV6-6 | many | .
CSARAPARTYNEQFF | TGCAGTGCTAGAGCGCCAGCAAGGACGTACAATGAGCAGTTCTTC | TRBJ2-1 | TRBV20-1 | . | .
CASTREAETQYF | TGTGCCAGCACCCGGGAAGCAGAGACCCAGTACTTC | TRBJ2-5 | TRBV12-3/TRBV12-4 | . | .
CASSEWSQSYEQYF | TGTGCCAGCAGTGAATGGTCCCAGTCCTACGAGCAGTACTTC | TRBJ2-7 | TRBV2 | few | .
CASSLAGSGDTQYF | TGTGCTAGCAGCTTAGCTGGGTCAGGGGATACGCAGTATTTT | TRBJ2-3 | TRBV7-7 | many | .
CASSQGTRTPYGYTF | TGTGCCAGCAGCCAAGGGACACGAACGCCCTATGGCTACACCTTC | TRBJ1-2 | TRBV11-1 | many | .
CASSQDSTETQYF | TGTGCCAGCAGCCAAGATTCCACGGAGACCCAGTACTTC | TRBJ2-5 | TRBV4-2 | many | .
CASRFSGGETQYF | TGTGCCAGCCGTTTTAGCGGGGGAGAGACCCAGTACTTC | TRBJ2-5 | TRBV6-5 | . | TRBD2
CASSPMPRPMNTEAFF | TGTGCCAGCTCACCAATGCCCAGGCCAATGAACACTGAAGCTTTCTTT | TRBJ1-1 | TRBV18 | few | .
CASGGQVGEKLFF | TGTGCCAGCGGGGGACAGGTTGGTGAAAAACTGTTTTTT | TRBJ1-4 | TRBV2 | . | TRBD1